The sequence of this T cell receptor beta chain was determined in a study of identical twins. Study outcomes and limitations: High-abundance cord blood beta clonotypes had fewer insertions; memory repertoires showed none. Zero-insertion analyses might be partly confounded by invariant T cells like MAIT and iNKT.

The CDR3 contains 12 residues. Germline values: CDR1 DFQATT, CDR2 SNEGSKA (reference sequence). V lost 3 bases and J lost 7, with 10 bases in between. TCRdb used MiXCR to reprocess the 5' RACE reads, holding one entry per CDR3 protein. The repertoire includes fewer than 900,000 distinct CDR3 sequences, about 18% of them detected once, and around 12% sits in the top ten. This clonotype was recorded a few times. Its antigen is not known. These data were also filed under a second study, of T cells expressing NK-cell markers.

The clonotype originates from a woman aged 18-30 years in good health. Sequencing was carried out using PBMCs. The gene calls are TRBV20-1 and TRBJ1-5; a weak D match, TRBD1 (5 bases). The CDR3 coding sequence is TGCAGTGCTAGCCGGTGGGGGCAGCCCCAGCATTTT. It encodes CSASRWGQPQHF.